This T cell receptor beta chain was recorded in a study of blood T cell repertoires in COVID-19. For the study at large: Specimens from acute and convalescent COVID-19 originated in the United States, Italy and Spain. PBMCs, B-cell-depleted T cells, or T cells were the source of the cDNA or gDNA that made up the material.

V was shortened by 4 bases and J by 3 bases, with 21 bases between the two germline ends. The CDR3 spans 18 residues. Germline CDR1 LNHDA, CDR2 SQIVND (reference sequence). In the original workflow: Amplifying reference gene primers gave estimates of nucleated cell counts. TCRdb's table, derived via immunoSEQ multiplex PCR, lists solely in-frame clones and lacks some. V and J calls and clone size are copied from that table; D and trimming were computed from the DNA. The sample has 110,000 or so clones, 82% seen once. The sample was peripheral blood. This sequence joins TRBV19 and TRBJ2-2; D may be TRBD1 (5 bases). The source of this sequence is a human donor in a cohort sampled during active COVID-19. CDR3 sequence: CASSSPSGRGRDTGELFF. The DNA of the CDR3 is TGTGCCAGTAGTAGCCCTTCAGGAAGGGGCAGGGACACCGGGGAGCTGTTTTTT.